This is a list of T cell receptor beta chains from one sample in a study of technical replicates of blood from a handful of donors. Only in-frame clones appear in the TCRdb table, and some are missing; sequencing was by immunoSEQ multiplex PCR. The sample has approximately 69,000 clones, over 70% seen once. Sequenced: PBMCs. All receptors derive from a human donor in good health. Some clones in this sample may be carry-over from other donors' samples. Each CDR3 is given with its conserved first and last residue. D genes are given only for firm matches. Rows may omit the clone size; those that give it use once, few, many or a size class.

- | TRBJ1-1 | TRBV27 | once | TGTGCCAGCAGACATGGACAGTTGAACACTGAAGCTTTCTTT | CASRHGQLNTEAFF
TRBD2 | TRBJ2-3 | TRBV7-9 | - | TGTGCCAGCAGCTCCAGCGGGGGGGACTGGGATACGCAGTATTTT | CASSSSGGDWDTQYF
TRBD1 | TRBJ1-5 | TRBV15 | - | TGTGCCACCCGCGTCGACAGGGTTAGCAATCAGCCCCAGCATTTT | CATRVDRVSNQPQHF
- | TRBJ1-4 | TRBV19 | - | TGTGCCAGTAGTATAGATAACAGGGAAAAACTGTTTTTT | CASSIDNREKLFF
- | TRBJ2-4 | TRBV12-5 | - | TGTGCTAGTGGGAGAGGGTCCGACATTCAGTACTTC | CASGRGSDIQYF
TRBD2 | TRBJ2-3 | TRBV7-9 | - | TGTGCCAGCAGCCAAGCGAGCGGGAGGGCCGTAGATACGCAGTATTTT | CASSQASGRAVDTQYF
TRBD2 | TRBJ2-1 | TRBV7-9 | - | TGTGCCAGCAGCTTAGACGGGACTAGCGGGAGGAGGGAGCAGTTCTTC | CASSLDGTSGRREQFF
TRBD2 | TRBJ2-1 | TRBV29-1 | - | TGCAGCGTTGTAATATTCGGGGCGGGAGGCCGCTCCTACAATGAGCAGTTCTTC | CSVVIFGAGGRSYNEQFF
- | TRBJ2-3 | TRBV10-3 | - | TGTGCCATCAGTGGAGGCAGGGAACAAGATACGCAGTATTTT | CAISGGREQDTQYF
- | TRBJ1-1 | TRBV2 | - | TGTGCCAGCAGTGAAGCTGCAGGAGGTTTCGTTGGGGACACTGAAGCTTTCTTT | CASSEAAGGFVGDTEAFF
TRBD2 | TRBJ2-1 | TRBV9 | - | TGTGCCAGCAGCGCTAGCGGCTACAATGAGCAGTTCTTC | CASSASGYNEQFF
- | TRBJ2-1 | TRBV9 | - | TGTGCCAGCAGCGTAGCTACCCCTGATGAGCAGTTCTTC | CASSVATPDEQFF
TRBD2 | TRBJ2-1 | TRBV27 | - | TGTGCCAGCAGTTTCCTAGCGGGAGGGCCCTTTAATTCCTACAATGAGCAGTTCTTC | CASSFLAGGPFNSYNEQFF
- | TRBJ2-2 | TRBV2 | - | TGTGCCAGCAGTCCGACTATCCGTGGGGAGCTGTTTTTT | CASSPTIRGELFF
TRBD1 | TRBJ1-2 | TRBV9 | - | TGTGCCAGCAGCGTAGATCCAGGGGGCTACTATGGCTACACCTTC | CASSVDPGGYYGYTF
- | TRBJ2-2 | TRBV5-4 | - | TGTGCCAGCAGCTTGACGCGAGGAATTACCGGGGAGCTGTTTTTT | CASSLTRGITGELFF
TRBD2 | TRBJ2-3 | TRBV5-1 | - | TGCGCCAGCAGCTGGGATACTAGCGGTGCTAGCACAGATACGCAGTATTTT | CASSWDTSGASTDTQYF
TRBD1 | TRBJ2-7 | TRBV5-6 | - | TGTGCCAGCAGCTTGGTAGGGGGCTATCGGGAGCAGTACTTC | CASSLVGGYREQYF
TRBD1 | TRBJ1-2 | TRBV28 | - | TGTGCCAGCAGTTATCCGACAGGGCCCTATGGCTACACCTTC | CASSYPTGPYGYTF
- | TRBJ2-3 | TRBV11-2 | - | TGTGCCAGCAGCCCGAGACACCTAGCGAGCACAGATACGCAGTATTTT | CASSPRHLASTDTQYF
- | TRBJ1-2 | TRBV19 | - | TGTGCCAGTAGTATCCGGACATCTGGGTTAGATGGCTACACCTTC | CASSIRTSGLDGYTF
- | TRBJ2-6 | TRBV2 | - | TGTGCCAGCAGTTCAGTTGGGGCCAACGTCCTGACTTTC | CASSSVGANVLTF
- | TRBJ2-1 | TRBV7-9 | many | TGTGCCAGCAGCCGCCCCAGGGACACCTACAATGAGCAGTTCTTC | CASSRPRDTYNEQFF
- | TRBJ1-5 | TRBV7-2 | once | TGTGCCAGCAGCCCCCCAGGGTTTCAGCCCCAGCATTTT | CASSPPGFQPQHF
- | TRBJ2-5 | TRBV2 | - | TGTGCCAGCTGTTTTCAGGGACAAACCCAAGAGACCCAGTACTTC | CASCFQGQTQETQYF
- | TRBJ1-3 | TRBV6-5 | - | TGTGCCAGCAGTTACGGGAGCTCTGGAAACACCATATATTTT | CASSYGSSGNTIYF
TRBD1 | TRBJ2-5 | TRBV5-1 | once | TGCGCCAGCAGCCTAACAGGGGGCCAGGAGACCCAGTACTTC | CASSLTGGQETQYF
- | TRBJ2-1 | TRBV20-1 | - | TGCAGTGCTATGGAGGGAGGACTTAGGTTCTTC | CSAMEGGLRFF
- | TRBJ2-3 | TRBV7-6 | - | TGTGCCAGCAGCCACGGGAGCACAGATACGCAGTATTTT | CASSHGSTDTQYF
TRBD1 | TRBJ1-4 | TRBV15 | - | TGTGCCACAAGACAGGGGCCGAATGAAAAACTGTTTTTT | CATRQGPNEKLFF
TRBD2 | TRBJ2-7 | TRBV6-5 | - | TGTGCCAGCAGTTACTCCCCGGGGGGAGGTGGCGAGCAGTACTTC | CASSYSPGGGGEQYF
- | TRBJ1-2 | TRBV7-2 | - | TGTGCCAGCAGCTCGCCGGGATCGCTAAACTATGGCTACACCTTC | CASSSPGSLNYGYTF
TRBD1 | TRBJ1-1 | TRBV30 | few | TGTGCCTGGAGGCGACAGGGGATAAACACTGAAGCTTTCTTT | CAWRRQGINTEAFF
TRBD1 | TRBJ2-5 | TRBV7-3 | - | TGTGCCAGCAGCTTTACCGGGACAGGGGGCACAGAGACCCAGTACTTC | CASSFTGTGGTETQYF
- | TRBJ2-4 | TRBV6-5 | - | TGTGCCAGCAGTTACACCGGACCCCCGGGGAACATTCAGTACTTC | CASSYTGPPGNIQYF
- | TRBJ2-7 | TRBV27 | - | TGTGCCAGCAGTTCCCCGGACACCTACGAGCAGTACTTC | CASSSPDTYEQYF
- | TRBJ2-3 | TRBV2 | - | TGTGCCAGCCATCACAGGGGGGGCACGGATACGCAGTATTTT | CASHHRGGTDTQYF
TRBD1 | TRBJ1-2 | TRBV5-1 | - | TGCGCCAGCAGCTTGGCGTTGGGACAGGCATATGGCTACACCTTC | CASSLALGQAYGYTF
- | TRBJ2-1 | TRBV14 | - | TGTGCCAGCAGCGCTCGGGACAACTACAATGAGCAGTTCTTC | CASSARDNYNEQFF
TRBD1 | TRBJ1-2 | TRBV5-4 | once | TGTGCCAGCAGCCTCATCCGGGACAGGGTATCGAAGGGCTACACCTTC | CASSLIRDRVSKGYTF
- | TRBJ2-5 | TRBV7-9 | - | TGTGCCAGCAGCTTAGTGTCGGCGGTACAGACCCAGTACTTC | CASSLVSAVQTQYF
- | TRBJ2-7 | TRBV6-6 | - | TGTGCCAGCAGTCTTTTTGGGACTCTCGAAATCTACGAGCAGTACTTC | CASSLFGTLEIYEQYF